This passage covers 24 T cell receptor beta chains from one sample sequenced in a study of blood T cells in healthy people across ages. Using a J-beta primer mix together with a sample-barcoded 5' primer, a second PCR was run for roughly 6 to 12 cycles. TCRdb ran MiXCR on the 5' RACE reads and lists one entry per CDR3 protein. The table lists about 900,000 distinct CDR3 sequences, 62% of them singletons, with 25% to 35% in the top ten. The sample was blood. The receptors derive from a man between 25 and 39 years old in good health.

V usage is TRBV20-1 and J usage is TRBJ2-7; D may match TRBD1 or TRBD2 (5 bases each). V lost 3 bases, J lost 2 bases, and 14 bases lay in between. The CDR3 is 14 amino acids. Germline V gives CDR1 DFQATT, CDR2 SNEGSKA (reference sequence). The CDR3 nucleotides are TGCAGTGCTAGGTACGGGACGATCGCCTACGAGCAGTACTTC. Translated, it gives CSARYGTIAYEQYF.

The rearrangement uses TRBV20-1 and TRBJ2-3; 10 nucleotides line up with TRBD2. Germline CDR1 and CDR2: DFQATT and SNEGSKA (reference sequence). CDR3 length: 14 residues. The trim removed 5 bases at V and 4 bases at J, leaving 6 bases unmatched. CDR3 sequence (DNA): TGCAGTGCTCGCCATAGCGGGGGGCCAGATACGCAGTATTTT. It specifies CSARHSGGPDTQYF.

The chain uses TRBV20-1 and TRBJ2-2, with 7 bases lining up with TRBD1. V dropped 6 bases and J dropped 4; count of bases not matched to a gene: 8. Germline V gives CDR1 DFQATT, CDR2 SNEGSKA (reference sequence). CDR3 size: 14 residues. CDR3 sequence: CSANGPGGTGELFF. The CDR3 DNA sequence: TGCAGTGCCAACGGTCCAGGGGGCACCGGGGAGCTGTTTTTT.

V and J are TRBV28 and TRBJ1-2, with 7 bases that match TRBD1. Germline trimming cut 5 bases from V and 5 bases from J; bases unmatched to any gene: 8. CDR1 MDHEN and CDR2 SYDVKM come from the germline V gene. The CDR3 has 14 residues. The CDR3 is CASSARDRRYGYTF. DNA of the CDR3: TGTGCCAGCAGTGCCCGGGACAGACGTTATGGCTACACCTTC.

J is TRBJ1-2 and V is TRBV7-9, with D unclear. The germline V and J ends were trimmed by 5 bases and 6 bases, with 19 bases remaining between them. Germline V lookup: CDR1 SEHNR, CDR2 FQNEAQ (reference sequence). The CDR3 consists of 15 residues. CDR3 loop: CASSPEAIWRDGYTF. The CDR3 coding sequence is TGTGCCAGCAGCCCGGAGGCGATTTGGAGGGATGGCTACACCTTC.

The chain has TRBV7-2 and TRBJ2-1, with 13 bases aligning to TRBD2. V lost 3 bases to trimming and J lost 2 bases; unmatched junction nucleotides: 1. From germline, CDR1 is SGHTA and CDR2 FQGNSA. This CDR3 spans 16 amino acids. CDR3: CASSFGLAGAYNEQFF. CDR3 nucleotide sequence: TGTGCCAGCAGCTTCGGACTAGCGGGGGCCTACAATGAGCAGTTCTTC. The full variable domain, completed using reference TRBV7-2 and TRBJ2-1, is GAGVSQSPSNKVTEKGKDVELRCDPISGHTALYWYRQSLGQGLEFLIYFQGNSAPDKSGLPSDRFSAERTGGSVSTLTIQRTQQEDSAVYLCASSFGLAGAYNEQFFGPGTRLTVL.

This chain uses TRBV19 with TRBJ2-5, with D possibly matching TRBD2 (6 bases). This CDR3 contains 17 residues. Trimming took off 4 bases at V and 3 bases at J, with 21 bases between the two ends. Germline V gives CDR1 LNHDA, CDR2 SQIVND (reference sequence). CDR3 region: CASSNGGHRNGEETQYF. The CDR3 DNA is TGTGCCAGTAGTAATGGAGGGCACAGAAATGGAGAAGAGACCCAGTACTTC.

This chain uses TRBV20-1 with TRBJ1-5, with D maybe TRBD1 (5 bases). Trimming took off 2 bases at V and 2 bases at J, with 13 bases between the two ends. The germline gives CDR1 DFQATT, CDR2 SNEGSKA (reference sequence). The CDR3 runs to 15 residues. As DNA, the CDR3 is TGCAGTGCTAGACGCAGGGCGGGGGGCAATCAGCCCCAGCATTTT. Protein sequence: CSARRRAGGNQPQHF.

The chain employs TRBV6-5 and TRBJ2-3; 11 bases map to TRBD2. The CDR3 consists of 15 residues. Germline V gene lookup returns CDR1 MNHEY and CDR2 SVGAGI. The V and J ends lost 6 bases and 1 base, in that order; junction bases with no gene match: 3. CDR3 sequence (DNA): TGTGCCAGCAGGATAGCGGGGGGGCGCACAGATACGCAGTATTTT. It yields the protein CASRIAGGRTDTQYF.

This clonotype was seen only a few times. DNA of the CDR3: TGCAGTGCTAGAGGACAGGGGTCACCCGATACGCAGTATTTT. Translating it yields CSARGQGSPDTQYF. The chain has TRBV20-1 and TRBJ2-3, with 8 bases lining up with TRBD1. This CDR3 contains 14 residues. The V and J ends lost 1 base and 6 bases, in that order; junction bases with no gene match: 6. Per germline, CDR1 DFQATT and CDR2 SNEGSKA (reference sequence).

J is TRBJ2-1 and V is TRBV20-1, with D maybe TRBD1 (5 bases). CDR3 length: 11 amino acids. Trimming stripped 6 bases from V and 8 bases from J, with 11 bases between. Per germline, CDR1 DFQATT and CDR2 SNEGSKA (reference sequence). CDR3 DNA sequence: TGCAGTGCAGACCAGGGCCATGAGCAGTTCTTC. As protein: CSADQGHEQFF.

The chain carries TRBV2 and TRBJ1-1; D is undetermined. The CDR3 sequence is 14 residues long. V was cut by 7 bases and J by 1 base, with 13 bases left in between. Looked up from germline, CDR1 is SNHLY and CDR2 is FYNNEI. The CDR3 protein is CASILDGGNTEAFF. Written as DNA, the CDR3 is TGTGCCAGCATCCTGGACGGAGGGAACACTGAAGCTTTCTTT.

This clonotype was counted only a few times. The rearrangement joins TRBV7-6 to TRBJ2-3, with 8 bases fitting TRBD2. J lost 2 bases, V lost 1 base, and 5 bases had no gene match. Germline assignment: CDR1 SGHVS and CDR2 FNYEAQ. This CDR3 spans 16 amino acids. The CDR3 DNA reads TGTGCCAGCAGCTTAGAAGCGGGGGCCTCCACAGATACGCAGTATTTT. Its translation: CASSLEAGASTDTQYF.

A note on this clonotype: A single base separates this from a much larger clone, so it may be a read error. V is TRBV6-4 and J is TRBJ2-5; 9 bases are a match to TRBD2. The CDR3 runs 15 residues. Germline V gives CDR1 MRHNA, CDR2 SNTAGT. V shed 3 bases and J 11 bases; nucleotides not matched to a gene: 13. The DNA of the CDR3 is TGTGCCAGCAGTGAAGTAGCGGGGGCTACCAATGAGCAGTACTTC. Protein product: CASSEVAGATNEQYF.

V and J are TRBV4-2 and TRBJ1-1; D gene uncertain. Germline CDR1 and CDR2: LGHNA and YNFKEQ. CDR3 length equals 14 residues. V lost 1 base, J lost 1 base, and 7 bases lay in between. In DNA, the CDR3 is TGTGCCAGCAGCCAAGCAGGACCGAACACTGAAGCTTTCTTT. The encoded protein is CASSQAGPNTEAFF.

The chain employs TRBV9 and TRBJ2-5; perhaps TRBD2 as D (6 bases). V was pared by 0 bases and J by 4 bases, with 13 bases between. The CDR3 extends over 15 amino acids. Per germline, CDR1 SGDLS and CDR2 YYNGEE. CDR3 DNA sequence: TGTGCCAGCAGCGTAGTCGGAGGGCAGGGAGAGACCCAGTACTTC. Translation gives CASSVVGGQGETQYF.

The CDR3: CASSLAVTSGGTKTQYF. The CDR3 DNA reads TGTGCCAGCAGCTTAGCCGTAACTAGCGGGGGCACCAAGACCCAGTACTTC. The chain carries TRBV7-2 and TRBJ2-5; 11 positions agree with TRBD2. Germline CDR1 is SGHTA and CDR2 is FQGNSA. The CDR3 is 17 residues long. Trimming cost V 0 bases and J 6 bases; bases outside gene matches: 9.

The chain's CDR3 is CASSYFLGQGGSYNEQFF. CDR3 coding DNA: TGTGCCAGCAGTTACTTCCTTGGACAGGGGGGTTCCTACAATGAGCAGTTCTTC. The chain employs TRBV6-5 and TRBJ2-1, with TRBD1 identical over 10 bases. CDR1 and CDR2 (germline): MNHEY, SVGAGI. Germline trimming cut 1 base from V and 1 base from J; bases unmatched to any gene: 7. The CDR3 loop spans 18 amino acids.

The CDR3 nucleotides read TGCAGTGCTAGAGGACAGGGGGCGCGGCAAGAGACCCAGTACTTC. Its translation is CSARGQGARQETQYF. The V gene is TRBV20-1, the J gene TRBJ2-5, with 10 positions matching TRBD1. CDR1 and CDR2 from the germline V gene are DFQATT and SNEGSKA (reference sequence). J was trimmed by 2 bases and V by 1 base; bases with no gene match: 4. The CDR3 extends over 15 amino acids.

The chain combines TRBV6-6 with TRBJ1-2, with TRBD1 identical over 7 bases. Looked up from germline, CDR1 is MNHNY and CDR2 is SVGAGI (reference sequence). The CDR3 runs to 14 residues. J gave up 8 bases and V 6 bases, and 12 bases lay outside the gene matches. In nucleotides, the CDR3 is TGTGCCAGCAGACAACCAGGGGGAGGTTACGGCTACACCTTC. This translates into CASRQPGGGYGYTF.

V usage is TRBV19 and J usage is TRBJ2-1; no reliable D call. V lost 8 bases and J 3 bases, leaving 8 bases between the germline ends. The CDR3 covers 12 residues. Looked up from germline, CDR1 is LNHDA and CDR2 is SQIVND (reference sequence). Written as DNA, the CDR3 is TGTGCCAGTGGGAAGCTCTACAATGAGCAGTTCTTC. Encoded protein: CASGKLYNEQFF.

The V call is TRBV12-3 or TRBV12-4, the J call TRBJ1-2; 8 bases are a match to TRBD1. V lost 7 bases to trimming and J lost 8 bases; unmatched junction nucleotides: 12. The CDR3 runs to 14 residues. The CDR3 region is CASIKDRGLGGYTF. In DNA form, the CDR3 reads TGTGCCAGCATCAAAGACAGGGGCCTTGGAGGCTACACCTTC.

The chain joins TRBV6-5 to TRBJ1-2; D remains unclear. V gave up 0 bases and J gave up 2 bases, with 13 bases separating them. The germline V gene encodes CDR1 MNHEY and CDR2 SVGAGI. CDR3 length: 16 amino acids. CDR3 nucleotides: TGTGCCAGCAGTTACTCGAGGCCGGGGAAAAACTATGGCTACACCTTC. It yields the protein CASSYSRPGKNYGYTF.

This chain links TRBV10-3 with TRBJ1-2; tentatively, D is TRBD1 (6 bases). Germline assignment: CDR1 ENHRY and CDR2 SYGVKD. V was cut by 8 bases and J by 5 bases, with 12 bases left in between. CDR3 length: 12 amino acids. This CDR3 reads CAIGAGAYGYTF. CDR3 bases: TGTGCCATCGGAGCAGGGGCTTATGGCTACACCTTC.